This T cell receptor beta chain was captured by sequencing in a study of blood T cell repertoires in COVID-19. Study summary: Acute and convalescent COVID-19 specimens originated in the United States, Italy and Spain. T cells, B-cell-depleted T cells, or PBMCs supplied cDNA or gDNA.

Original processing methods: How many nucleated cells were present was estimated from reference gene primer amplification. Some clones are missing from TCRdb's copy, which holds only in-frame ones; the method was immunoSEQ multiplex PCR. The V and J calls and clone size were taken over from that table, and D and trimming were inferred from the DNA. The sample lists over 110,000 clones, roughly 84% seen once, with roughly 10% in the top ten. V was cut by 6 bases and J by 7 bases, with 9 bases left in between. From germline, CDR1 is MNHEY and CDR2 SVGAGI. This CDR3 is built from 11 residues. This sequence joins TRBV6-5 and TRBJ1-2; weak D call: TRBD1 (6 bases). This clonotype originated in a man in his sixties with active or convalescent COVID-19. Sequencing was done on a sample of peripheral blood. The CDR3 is CASRTGIGYTF. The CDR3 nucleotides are TGTGCCAGCAGAACAGGGATTGGCTACACCTTC.